This TCR beta chain was obtained from a study of Ad26.COV2.S vaccination and SARS-CoV-2 variants (dated by TCRdb to the early 2020s). In terms of the full investigation: Vaccine-arm donors came from COV1001, a multicentre, randomized, double-blind, placebo-controlled phase I-IIa trial of Ad26.COV2.S in healthy adults. A total of approximately 32 samples were included in the TCR-sequenced set, comprising about 20 Ad26.COV2.S vaccine recipients, 5 placebo recipients and 8 SARS-CoV-2 convalescent individuals. Investigators did not know the trial group allocation while performing experiments and assessing outcomes. TCRbeta repertoire sequencing served as the tool for gauging how specific and how broad the SARS-CoV-2-reactive T cell receptors were following Ad26.COV2.S vaccination. Dosing of Ad26.COV2.S was intramuscular, at either 5x10^10 or 1x10^11 viral particles, delivered as one shot or as two shots spaced 56 days apart. Trial participants were randomized into five groups of five: low-dose or high-dose Ad26.COV2.S given once or twice, or placebo on both occasions. The paper as a whole reports these results and caveats: Ad26.COV2.S recipients had higher spike-specific TCR breadth than placebo recipients (P = 0.0014). Substantial breadth of spike-specific CD8+ and CD4+ T cell responses was reported after vaccination. The authors noted that the TCR breadth and depth analyses may have underestimated total T cell responses. The study was not powered to compare responses between vaccine doses or regimens. Vaccine and placebo recipients had similar non-spike TCR breadth, a finding consistent with the vaccine containing only spike.

The immunoSEQ Assay was the method used to sequence TCRbeta CDR3 regions. After extraction, genomic DNA underwent amplification by bias-controlled multiplex PCR, followed by high-throughput sequencing. The source study handled its data this way. Collapsing and filtering of sequences were performed to quantify the absolute abundance of each unique TCRbeta CDR3 region. T cell fraction was estimated by normalization of TCRbeta template counts to usable DNA, with usable DNA being measured through amplification of reference genes present in all nucleated cells. Repertoire TCRs were annotated as SARS-CoV-2-specific when V gene, CDR3 amino acid sequence and J gene were exactly matched to a known reactive TCR set. The reference SARS-CoV-2 TCR set came from MIRA and was filtered for enrichment in COVID-19-positive ImmuneCODE repertoires, removing public or cross-reactive TCRs. Drawing on the MIRA antigens, annotated TCRs were analysed further at the level of specific ORF or position within ORF. Breadth was defined as the number of annotated unique rearrangements divided by the total number of unique productive rearrangements, and depth was defined as the summed frequency of the annotated unique rearrangements. Two-sided Wilcoxon rank-sum tests were applied when comparing TCR breadth between groups. TCRdb's version of the immuneACCESS table is confined to in-frame rearrangements and falls short of the full clone set. An unresolved V gene accounts for under half of the shortfall where checked; the remainder is of unknown origin. That table is the source of V, J and clone size, and D and trimming were worked out from the DNA. The sample table contains over 400,000 clones; only one count was recorded for approximately 92% of them. Together, the top ten hold more than 1.5% of the sample.

As concerns this clone: Its antigen target is currently unknown. It has no much larger one-base neighbor in the sample; base qualities were not kept.

Interpreted using the paper, the treatment or condition label stands for: over 15 received Ad26.COV2.S at low or high dose, single or two shots; several received placebo; per-sample allocation not given. For vaccine and placebo recipients, repertoires were sequenced using samples collected on day 63 after the first injection. Cohort 1b enrolled about two dozen adults aged 18-55 years at a single site in Boston, USA, between 29 July and 7 August 2020. Ad26.COV2.S was a replication-incompetent adenovirus type 26 vector that expressed a prefusion-stabilized SARS-CoV-2 spike protein derived from the original Wuhan strain. The TCR was taken from a person aged 18-65 years who received the Ad26.COV2.S COVID-19 vaccine or a placebo. The sequences come from peripheral blood, collected in a trial of Ad26.COV2.S vaccine versus placebo.

The CDR3 protein sequence reads: CAISESGPYEQYF. The DNA is as follows: TGTGCCATCAGTGAGTCGGGACCCTACGAGCAGTACTTC. Rearrangement joined TRBV10-3 to TRBJ2-7, with the D segment possibly TRBD1 or TRBD2, each aligning over 5 bases. The CDR3 sequence holds 13 residues, the cysteine and phenylalanine included. CDR3 DNA is the only sequence kept; it has 39 bases, read in frame from the first base. Reading the germline V gene gives CDR1 ENHRY and CDR2 SYGVKD. V lost 0 bases and J lost 2 bases; the stretch between them is 5 bases long.